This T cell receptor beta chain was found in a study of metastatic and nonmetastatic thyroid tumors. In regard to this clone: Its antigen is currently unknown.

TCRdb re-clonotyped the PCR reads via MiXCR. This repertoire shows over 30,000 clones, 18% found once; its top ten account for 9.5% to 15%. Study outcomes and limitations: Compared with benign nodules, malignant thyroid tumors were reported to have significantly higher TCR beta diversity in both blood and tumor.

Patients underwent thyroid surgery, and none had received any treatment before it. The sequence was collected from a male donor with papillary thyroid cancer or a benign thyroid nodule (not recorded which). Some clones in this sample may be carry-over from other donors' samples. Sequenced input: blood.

The CDR3 sequence: CASRRGTGAYEQYF. CDR3 coding DNA: TGCGCCAGCAGACGCGGGACAGGGGCCTACGAGCAGTACTTC. The rearrangement links TRBV4-1 to TRBJ2-7; 10 nucleotides agree with TRBD1. J was trimmed by 2 bases and V by 6 bases; bases with no gene match: 4. Germline CDR1 MGHRA, CDR2 YSYEKL. There are 14 residues in the CDR3.